The 6 T cell receptor beta chains in this list originate from one sample, sequenced in a study of cytomegalovirus exposure and HLA in healthy donors. With 60 Vbeta and 13 Jbeta primers, the PCR was carried out. Libraries were prepared by immunoSEQ multiplex PCR; TCRdb keeps only in-frame clonotypes and omits some of them. This sample lists 130,000 or so clones; its ten largest clones have approximately 1.7%. The sequencing input was PBMCs. Receptors were obtained from a man between 18 and 29 years old in good health and CMV-seronegative.

V gene TRBV11-3 combines with J gene TRBJ2-7, with D possibly matching TRBD1 (5 bases). CDR3 length: 12 residues. Germline V gives CDR1 SGHNT, CDR2 YENEEA. V was trimmed by 5 bases and J by 3 bases, leaving 8 bases between them. CDR3 DNA: TGTGCCAGCAGCGGGGCCCTCTACGAGCAGTACTTC. This translates into CASSGALYEQYF. The full variable domain, completed using reference TRBV11-3 and TRBJ2-7, is EAGVVQSPRYKIIEKKQPVAFWCNPISGHNTLYWYLQNLGQGPELLIRYENEEAVDDSQLPKDRFSAERLKGVDSTLKIQPAELGDSAVYLCASSGALYEQYFGPGTRLTVT.

The chain joins TRBV6-6 to TRBJ1-5, with D possibly being TRBD1 (6 bases). The CDR3 contains 12 residues. V lost 6 bases to trimming and J lost 9 bases, with 12 bases between them. Germline V lookup: CDR1 MNHNY, CDR2 SVGAGI (reference sequence). As DNA, the CDR3 is TGTGCCAGCAGCGAGGGACATTTGCCCCAGCATTTT. Translated: CASSEGHLPQHF.

V is TRBV4-3 and J is TRBJ1-1, with 7 bases identical to TRBD1. The CDR3 sequence is 15 residues long. Germline lookup yields CDR1 LGHNA and CDR2 YSLEER. J was trimmed by 5 bases and V by 3 bases; bases with no gene match: 9. The CDR3 DNA reads TGCGCCAGCAGCCAGAGTAGGGGGCTCGGGACTGAAGCTTTCTTT. Amino acids: CASSQSRGLGTEAFF.

The chain recombines TRBV5-6 with TRBJ2-7, with a weak D call TRBD2 (6 bases). The CDR3 contains 14 residues. V lost 4 bases and J lost 7, with 18 bases in between. Per the germline V gene, CDR1 is SGHDT and CDR2 is YYEEEE. The DNA for the CDR3 is TGTGCCAGCAGCACAGATTTTAGGGCGGGGGAGCAGTACTTC. Protein sequence: CASSTDFRAGEQYF.

As regards this clone: Other DNA sequences from this sample encode an identical CDR3 as well. V is TRBV27 and J is TRBJ2-5; D is unresolved. Germline V gene lookup returns CDR1 MNHEY and CDR2 SMNVEV (reference sequence). CDR3 length equals 11 residues. Trimming removed 4 bases from V and 4 bases from J, with 4 bases in between. The chain's CDR3 is CASSSRETQYF. DNA for the CDR3: TGTGCCAGCAGTTCCCGAGAGACCCAGTACTTC.

This chain connects TRBV9 to TRBJ2-7, with TRBD1 identical over 8 bases. CDR1 and CDR2 (germline): SGDLS, YYNGEE. The ends lost 0 bases at V and 3 bases at J; junction bases unmatched: 5. The CDR3 loop spans 15 amino acids. CDR3 protein: CASSVGTGSFYEQYF. DNA for the CDR3: TGTGCCAGCAGCGTAGGGACAGGGTCGTTCTACGAGCAGTACTTC. Complete variable domain (other parts from reference TRBV9 and TRBJ2-7): DSGVTQTPKHLITATGQRVTLRCSPRSGDLSVYWYQQSLDQGLQFLIQYYNGEERAKGNILERFSAQQFPDLHSELNLSSLELGDSALYFCASSVGTGSFYEQYFGPGTRLTVT.